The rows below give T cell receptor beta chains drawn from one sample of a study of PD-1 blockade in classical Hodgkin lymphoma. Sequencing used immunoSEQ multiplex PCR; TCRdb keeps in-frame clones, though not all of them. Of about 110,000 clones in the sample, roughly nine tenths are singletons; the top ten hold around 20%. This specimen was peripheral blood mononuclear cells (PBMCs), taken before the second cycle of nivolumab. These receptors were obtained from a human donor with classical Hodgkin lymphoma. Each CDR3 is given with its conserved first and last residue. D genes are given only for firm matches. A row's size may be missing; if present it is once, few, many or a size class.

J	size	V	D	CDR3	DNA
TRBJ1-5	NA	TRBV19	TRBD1	CASSDRANQPQHF	TGTGCCAGTTCCGACAGGGCGAATCAGCCCCAGCATTTT
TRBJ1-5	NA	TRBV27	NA	CASRRGGASNQPQHF	TGTGCCAGCAGGAGGGGGGGGGCGAGCAATCAGCCCCAGCATTTT
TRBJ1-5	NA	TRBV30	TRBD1	CAWAPGGDQPQHF	TGTGCCTGGGCCCCAGGGGGCGATCAGCCCCAGCATTTT
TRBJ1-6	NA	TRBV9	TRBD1	CASSTRDSLSSYNSPLHF	TGTGCCAGCAGCACGCGGGACAGTCTTAGCTCCTATAATTCACCCCTCCACTTT
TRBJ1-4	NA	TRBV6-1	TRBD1	CASSETGEPNEKLFF	TGTGCCAGCAGTGAAACAGGGGAACCTAATGAAAAACTGTTTTTT
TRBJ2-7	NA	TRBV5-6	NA	CASSPLGNEQYF	TGTGCCAGCAGCCCCCTCGGGAACGAGCAGTACTTC
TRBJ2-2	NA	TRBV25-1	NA	CASSERPSRTGELFF	TGTGCCAGCAGTGAGAGGCCTAGCCGTACCGGGGAGCTGTTTTTT
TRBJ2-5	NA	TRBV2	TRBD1	CASKGTGGEETQYF	TGTGCCAGCAAAGGGACAGGGGGCGAAGAGACCCAGTACTTC
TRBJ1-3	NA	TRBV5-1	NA	CASSLGGGNTIYF	TGCGCCAGCAGCTTGGGAGGTGGAAACACCATATATTTT
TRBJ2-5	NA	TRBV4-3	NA	CASSQTRLTYQETQYF	TGCGCCAGCAGCCAGACTAGACTCACATACCAAGAGACCCAGTACTTC
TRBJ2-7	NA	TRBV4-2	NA	CASSQDVGTYEQYF	TGTGCCAGCAGCCAAGATGTTGGAACCTACGAGCAGTACTTC
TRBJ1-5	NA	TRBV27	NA	CASSLRESNQPQHF	TGTGCCAGCAGTTTAAGGGAAAGCAATCAGCCCCAGCATTTT
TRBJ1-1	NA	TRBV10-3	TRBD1	CAISEDRGLGTEAFF	TGTGCCATCAGTGAGGACAGGGGGCTTGGCACTGAAGCTTTCTTT
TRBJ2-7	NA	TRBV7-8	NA	CASSEVFSSSSYEQYF	TGTGCCAGCAGCGAAGTATTTAGCAGTAGCTCCTACGAGCAGTACTTC
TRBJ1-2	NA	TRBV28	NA	CASSLSRPVYGYTF	TGTGCCAGCAGTCTTAGCCGTCCCGTCTATGGCTACACCTTC
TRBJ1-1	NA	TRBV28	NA	CASSIQVSEAFF	TGTGCCAGCAGCATCCAGGTGTCTGAAGCTTTCTTT
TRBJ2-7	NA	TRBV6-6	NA	CASSADRIYEQYF	TGTGCCAGCAGCGCGGACAGAATCTACGAGCAGTACTTC
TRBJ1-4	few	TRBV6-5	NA	CASSYSLNEKLFF	TGTGCCAGCAGTTACTCTCTTAATGAAAAACTGTTTTTT
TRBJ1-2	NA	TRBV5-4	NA	CASSSRTENYYGYTF	TGTGCCAGCAGCTCACGGACGGAAAATTACTATGGCTACACCTTC
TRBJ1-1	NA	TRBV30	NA	CAWNRAAEAFF	TGTGCCTGGAATCGGGCAGCTGAAGCTTTCTTT